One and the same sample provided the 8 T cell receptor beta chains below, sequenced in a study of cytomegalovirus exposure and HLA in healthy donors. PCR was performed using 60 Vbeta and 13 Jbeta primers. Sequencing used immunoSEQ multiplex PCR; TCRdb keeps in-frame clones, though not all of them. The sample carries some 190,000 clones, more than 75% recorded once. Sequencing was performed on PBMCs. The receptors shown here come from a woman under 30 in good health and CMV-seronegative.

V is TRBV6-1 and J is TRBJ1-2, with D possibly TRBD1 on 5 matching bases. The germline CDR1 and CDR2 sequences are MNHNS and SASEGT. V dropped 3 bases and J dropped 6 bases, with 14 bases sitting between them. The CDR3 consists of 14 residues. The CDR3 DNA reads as TGTGCCAGCAGTGATCCGGGCAGGGTCAATGGCTACACCTTC. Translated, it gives CASSDPGRVNGYTF.

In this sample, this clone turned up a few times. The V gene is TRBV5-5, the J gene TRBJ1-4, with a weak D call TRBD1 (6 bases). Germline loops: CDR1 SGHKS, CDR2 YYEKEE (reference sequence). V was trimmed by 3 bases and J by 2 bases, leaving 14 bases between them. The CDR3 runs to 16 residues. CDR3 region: CASSWGPGVTNEKLFF. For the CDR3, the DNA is TGTGCCAGCAGCTGGGGACCAGGGGTCACTAATGAAAAACTGTTTTTT.

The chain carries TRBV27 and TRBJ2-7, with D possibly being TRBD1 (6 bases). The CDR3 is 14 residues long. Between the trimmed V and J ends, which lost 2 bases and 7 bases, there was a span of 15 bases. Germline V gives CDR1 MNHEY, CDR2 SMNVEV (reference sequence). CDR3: CASSLGQGSREQYF. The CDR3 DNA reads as TGTGCCAGCAGTTTAGGGCAGGGGTCGCGAGAGCAGTACTTC.

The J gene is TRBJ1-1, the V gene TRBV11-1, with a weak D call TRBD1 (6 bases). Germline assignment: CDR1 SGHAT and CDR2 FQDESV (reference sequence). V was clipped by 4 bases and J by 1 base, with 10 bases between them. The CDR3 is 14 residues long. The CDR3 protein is CASSYGGANTEAFF. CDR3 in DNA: TGTGCCAGCAGCTATGGGGGGGCGAACACTGAAGCTTTCTTT. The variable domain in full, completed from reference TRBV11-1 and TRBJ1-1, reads EAEVAQSPRYKITEKSQAVAFWCDPISGHATLYWYRQILGQGPELLVQFQDESVVDDSQLPKDRFSAERLKGVDSTLKIQPAELGDSAMYLCASSYGGANTEAFFGQGTRLTVV.

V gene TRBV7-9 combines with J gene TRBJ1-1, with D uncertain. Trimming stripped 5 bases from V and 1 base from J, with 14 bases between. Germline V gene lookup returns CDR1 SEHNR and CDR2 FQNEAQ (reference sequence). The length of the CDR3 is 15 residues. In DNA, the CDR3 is TGTGCCAGCAGCCGGGGTCCAGGCTGGAACACTGAAGCTTTCTTT. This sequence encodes CASSRGPGWNTEAFF.

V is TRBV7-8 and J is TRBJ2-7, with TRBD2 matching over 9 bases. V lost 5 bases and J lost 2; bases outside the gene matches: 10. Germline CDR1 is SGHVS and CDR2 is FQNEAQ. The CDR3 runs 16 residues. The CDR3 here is CASSRLSLAGPYEQYF. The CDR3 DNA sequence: TGTGCCAGCAGCCGCCTCTCACTAGCGGGTCCCTACGAGCAGTACTTC.

The CDR3 coding sequence is TGTGCCAGCTCGCCCGCCCCAAGGACTAGCGGGAGAGCGGAGACCCAGTACTTC. Protein sequence: CASSPAPRTSGRAETQYF. This chain links TRBV18 with TRBJ2-5; the match to TRBD2 covers 13 bases. This CDR3 has 18 amino acids. From germline, CDR1 is KGHSH and CDR2 LQKENI. V shed 6 bases and J 5 bases; nucleotides not matched to a gene: 15. Using reference TRBV18 and TRBJ2-5 for the parts outside the CDR3, the full variable domain is NAGVMQNPRHLVRRRGQEARLRCSPMKGHSHVYWYRQLPEEGLKFMVYLQKENIIDESGMPKERFSAEFPKEGPSILRIQQVVRGDSAAYFCASSPAPRTSGRAETQYFGPGTRLLVL.

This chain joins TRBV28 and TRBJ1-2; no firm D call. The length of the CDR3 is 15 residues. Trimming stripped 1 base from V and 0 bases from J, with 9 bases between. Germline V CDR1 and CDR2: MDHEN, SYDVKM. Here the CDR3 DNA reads TGTGCCAGCAGTTTATCAGGCACTCCTAACTATGGCTACACCTTC. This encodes CASSLSGTPNYGYTF.